The source of this T cell receptor beta chain is a study of T cells in tumors after PD-1 blockade. The data were produced by immunoSEQ multiplex PCR, yet TCRdb's version contains in-frame clones alone and is incomplete. The repertoire holds 60,000 or so clones, with around 77% as singletons. V gave up 0 bases and J gave up 1 base, with 12 bases separating them. The CDR3 covers 16 residues. Germline CDR1 is ENHRY and CDR2 is SYGVKD. This TCR came from a human donor with basal cell carcinoma. This rearrangement joins TRBV10-3 to TRBJ1-1; tentative D call: TRBD1 (6 bases). The sequences come from PBMCs, collected before anti-PD-1 treatment. The CDR3: CAISESNVRGNTEAFF. CDR3 sequence (DNA): TGTGCCATCAGTGAGTCGAACGTCAGGGGGAACACTGAAGCTTTCTTT.